This TCR beta chain originates from a study of cytotoxic CD8 clonotypes in ibrutinib-treated CLL. Study context: The patients comprised about eleven relapsed/refractory and approximately 16 treatment-naive cases, approximately 18 IGHV unmutated.

Study-level points and caveats: Sustained-remission and progressing patients were not sampled at matched times. The clonality rise at ibrutinib response reflected private clonotype expansion.

J lost 2 bases, V lost 5 bases, and 5 bases had no gene match. The CDR3 spans 14 residues. Germline CDR1 reads SGHTA; CDR2 reads FQGNSA. Targeted sequencing depth ranged from 1 in 200,000 to 1 in 1 million T cells. Assay: immunoSEQ multiplex PCR; the TCRdb copy retains only in-frame clones and omits some. This table has hundreds of thousands of clones, around four fifths appearing once. Concerning this clone: As yet, its antigen is unknown.

The TCR comes from a human donor with chronic lymphocytic leukemia. The gene calls are TRBV7-2 and TRBJ1-2, with TRBD1 identical over 7 bases. The source material was PBMCs, sampled before ibrutinib treatment. The CDR3 is CASSPRTGNYGYTF. The CDR3 DNA sequence: TGTGCCAGCAGCCCCCGGACAGGAAACTATGGCTACACCTTC.